The entry below gives a single T cell receptor beta chain sequence along with its context. Sequencing used immunoSEQ multiplex PCR; TCRdb keeps in-frame clones, though not all of them. Of tens of thousands of clones in the sample, 87% were seen once. CDR1 and CDR2 from the germline V gene are LGHNT and FRNRAP. Trimming removed 6 bases from V and 3 bases from J; junction bases left unmatched: 6. The CDR3 totals 15 residues. This record comes from a study of blood T cell repertoires in COVID-19. On the study more broadly: There were acute and convalescent COVID-19 samples, and they came from the United States, Italy and Spain. Sources were T cells, B-cell-depleted T cells, or PBMCs; the material itself was cDNA or gDNA.

Patients from Seattle were sampled longitudinally, starting during active infection. This chain uses TRBV12-5 with TRBJ2-1; TRBD1 aligns across 9 bases. The sequenced sample consisted of peripheral blood. The clonotype originates from a woman older than 75 with COVID-19, enrolled during active disease. DNA for the CDR3: TGTGCTAGTGGCCCGGGACAGGGCGGCTACAATGAGCAGTTCTTC. Its translation is CASGPGQGGYNEQFF.